Shown below are 17 T cell receptor beta chains from a single sample sequenced in a study of tumor-infiltrating lymphocytes in oesophageal squamous cell carcinoma. TCRdb used MiXCR to reprocess the PCR reads, holding one entry per CDR3 protein. The top ten hold about 34% of the sample, which has 10,000 to 15,000 distinct CDR3 sequences, around 49% seen once. The sequencing sample was made of esophageal tumor tissue. The receptors derive from a female donor with esophageal squamous cell carcinoma.

This clonotype occurred a few times. The rearrangement joins TRBV21-1 to TRBJ2-5; the table's TRBD1 call for D was not verified on the DNA. TRBV21-1 is tagged as a pseudogene. This CDR3 has 16 residues. In nucleotides, the CDR3 is TGTGCCAGCAGCAAAGTTAAGGACAGGGGGCGGAAGACCCAGTACTTC. This codes for CASSKVKDRGRKTQYF.

The chain uses TRBV18 and TRBJ2-5, with TRBD2 identical over 15 bases. The end of the DNA aligns better with TRBJ2-7, so the J call may be wrong. CDR1 and CDR2 (germline): KGHSH, LQKENI. The CDR3 contains 15 residues. CDR3 bases: TGTGCCAGCTCAACGGGACTAGCGGGAGGTGCCGAGCAGTACTTC. Translated, it gives CASSTGLAGGAEQYF.

The chain couples TRBV24-1 to TRBJ2-1; D possibly corresponds to TRBD1 (6 bases). The length of the CDR3 is 16 residues. Germline CDR1 KGHDR, CDR2 SFDVKD. Trimming pared 9 bases from V and 0 bases from J, leaving 17 bases between. The CDR3 here is CATQGSRPSSYNEQFF. CDR3 nucleotide sequence: TGTGCCACCCAGGGGAGCCGCCCAAGCTCCTACAATGAGCAGTTCTTC.

The chain carries TRBV7-2 and TRBJ2-7, with TRBD2 as a possible D gene (5 bases). The CDR3 extends over 14 amino acids. The germline V gene encodes CDR1 SGHTA and CDR2 FQGNSA. V shed 4 bases and J shed 2 bases, with 12 bases lying between them. The CDR3 spells CASSSPGDTYEQYF. DNA of the CDR3: TGTGCCAGCAGCTCCCCCGGGGATACCTACGAGCAGTACTTC.

In the case of this clonotype: Without the conserved terminal phenylalanine or tryptophan, this CDR3 likely stems from a read error. Because the CDR3's place on the DNA is in doubt, the DNA is left out and the CDR3 is given as listed by TCRdb. V and J are TRBV7-2 and TRBJ2-5; the listed D gene, TRBD2, was not tested against the DNA. From its first to its last residue, the CDR3 has 8 amino acids. The germline CDR1 and CDR2 sequences are SGHTA and FQGNSA. CDR3 in amino acids: CASSSGLS.

V gene TRBV7-9 combines with J gene TRBJ2-3; TRBD2 aligns across 7 bases. V lost 4 bases, J lost 0 bases, and 1 base stayed unmatched. Per germline, CDR1 SEHNR and CDR2 FQNEAQ (reference sequence). The CDR3 has 14 amino acids. CDR3 sequence reads: CASSWDYSTDTQYF. The CDR3 region has the DNA TGTGCCAGCAGCTGGGACTATAGCACAGATACGCAGTATTTT.

Written as DNA, the CDR3 is TGTGCCAGCAGCATATATTCCGGACTAGCGGAAGAGACCCAGTACTTC. Translating gives CASSIYSGLAEETQYF. The chain links TRBV7-3 to TRBJ2-5; 10 bases agree with TRBD2. The V and J ends lost 5 bases and 3 bases, in that order; junction bases with no gene match: 9. This CDR3 has 16 residues. Germline CDR1 SGHTA, CDR2 FQGTGA.

CDR3 protein: CASSRTSGESNEQFF. The CDR3 DNA follows: TGTGCCAGCAGCCGGACTAGCGGGGAGAGTAATGAGCAGTTCTTC. The chain joins TRBV7-9 to TRBJ2-1; 12 bases align to TRBD2. CDR1 and CDR2 (germline): SEHNR, FQNEAQ (reference sequence). With 5 bases clipped from V and 7 bases from J, the junction kept 6 bases outside the gene matches. The CDR3 is 15 residues long.

The sample holds many counts of this clonotype. The chain combines TRBV2 with TRBJ2-5; D not certain. The germline V gene encodes CDR1 SNHLY and CDR2 FYNNEI. V was shortened by 4 bases and J by 1 base, with 13 bases between the two germline ends. The CDR3 covers 15 residues. CDR3 in amino acids: CASSVDSTGQETQYF. CDR3 in DNA: TGTGCCAGCAGTGTAGATTCGACTGGCCAAGAGACCCAGTACTTC.

This clonotype was seen once. The chain recombines TRBV28 with TRBJ1-1, with TRBD2 identical over 10 bases. The DNA matches TRBJ2-7 better at its end, which makes the J call doubtful. Germline CDR1 reads MDHEN; CDR2 reads SYDVKM. CDR3 length: 15 amino acids. CDR3 DNA sequence: TGTGCCAGCAGCTTTCTAGGACTAGCGGACTACGAGCAGTACTTC. It is translated as CASSFLGLADYEQYF.

The genes are TRBV2 and TRBJ2-7, with 10 bases identical to TRBD2. The DNA end lines up better with TRBJ2-1; the J call may be wrong. CDR1 SNHLY and CDR2 FYNNEI come from the germline V gene. This CDR3 has 15 residues. CDR3 in amino acids: CASRKTSGEGDEQFF. CDR3 nucleotides: TGTGCCAGCAGAAAAACTAGCGGGGAGGGGGATGAGCAGTTCTTC.

This clonotype came up many times. V usage is TRBV4-1 and J usage is TRBJ2-7; 7 nucleotides agree with TRBD1. V shed 0 bases and J 6 bases; nucleotides not matched to a gene: 8. CDR3 size: 15 residues. Germline V CDR1 and CDR2: MGHRA, YSYEKL. The CDR3 region is CASSQDLQGYSEQYF. In nucleotides, the CDR3 is TGCGCCAGCAGCCAAGATCTACAGGGGTACTCCGAGCAGTACTTC.

The chain combines TRBV7-6 with TRBJ2-5; 7 nucleotides agree with TRBD2. The DNA end lines up better with TRBJ2-1; the J call may be wrong. This CDR3 region has 13 residues. Germline-derived CDR1 and CDR2 are SGHVS and FNYEAQ. CDR3 coding DNA: TGTGCCAGCAGCTGGGGGGGGGTGAATGAGCAGTTCTTC. It translates to CASSWGGVNEQFF.

This clonotype was observed at least ten times. The rearrangement uses TRBV2 and TRBJ1-5; a possible D gene is TRBD1 (6 bases). Germline V lookup: CDR1 SNHLY, CDR2 FYNNEI. V was pared by 3 bases and J by 6 bases, with 15 bases between. The CDR3 extends over 15 amino acids. CDR3 DNA sequence: TGTGCCAGCAGTGAGGAAAGTACAGGGACTCAGCCCCAGCATTTT. Translated, it gives CASSEESTGTQPQHF.

This clonotype was counted a few times. The chain combines TRBV11-2 with TRBJ2-1, with 7 nucleotides matching TRBD2. With V trimmed by 1 base and J by 1 base, 4 bases remained unmatched. This CDR3 is built from 16 residues. CDR1 and CDR2 (germline): SGHAT, FQNNGV. The CDR3: CASSLVAGVSYNEQFF. DNA of the CDR3: TGTGCCAGCAGCTTAGTTGCGGGAGTTTCCTACAATGAGCAGTTCTTC.

In its sample, this clonotype was seen many times. The DNA is left out, because the CDR3 cannot be placed on it with certainty; the CDR3 is given as TCRdb lists it. J is TRBJ2-7 and V is TRBV6-1; the table names TRBD1, a call not compared with the DNA. Germline loops: CDR1 MNHNS, CDR2 SASEGT. The CDR3 spans 18 residues, counting both ends. CDR3 region: CASSWGFGTGGKNSPLHF.

Comments on this clonotype: This likely comes from a read error, as the CDR3 has no conserved phenylalanine or tryptophan at its end. Because the CDR3's place on the DNA is in doubt, the DNA is left out and the CDR3 is given as listed by TCRdb. The chain uses TRBV11-1 and TRBJ2-7. The CDR3 extends over 15 residues, inclusive of both ends. The germline gives CDR1 SGHAT, CDR2 FQDESV (reference sequence). This CDR3 reads CASSLGQPYEQYFGS.